The present entry profiles one T cell receptor beta chain with its context. What it binds is unknown. Random hexamers were used to reverse transcribe about 0.45 to 1 ug of RNA. MiXCR was run by TCRdb on the immunoSEQ multiplex PCR reads, yielding one entry per CDR3 protein. This repertoire shows nearly 200,000 distinct CDR3 sequences, 90% to 95% found once; its top ten account for roughly 0.088%. These data come from a study of CD8 T cells in Susac syndrome. The study sequenced TCR beta in blood CD8+ and CD4+ T cells. Germline V CDR1 and CDR2: SGHNT, YYREEE (reference sequence). Trimming removed 0 bases from V and 7 bases from J; junction bases left unmatched: 12. The CDR3 extends over 18 amino acids. Whole-study results and caveats: In its TCR sequencing and HLA analysis, the study acknowledged that the number of individuals was relatively small.

Source material: CD4+ T cells from PBMCs. This TCR was recovered from a human donor with multiple sclerosis. This chain links TRBV5-4 with TRBJ2-1; 11 bases fit TRBD2. Here the CDR3 DNA reads TGTGCCAGCAGCTTGGGGATTGTTAGGGCTAGCGGGAGGAATGAGCAGTTCTTC. Translated, it gives CASSLGIVRASGRNEQFF.